These T cell receptor beta chains were read from a single sample in a study of T-cell reconstitution after alpha-beta-depleted transplantation in children. TCRdb reanalysed the PCR reads using MiXCR and keeps one entry per CDR3 protein. The data show about 610,000 distinct CDR3 sequences, roughly a tenth seen once. This material consisted of PBMCs from the stem cell graft donor, taken from the stem cell graft. The source of these receptors is a human donor who donated a stem cell graft to a child with acute myeloid leukemia. The CDR3 runs from the conserved cysteine through the conserved F or W. The D gene is left open where the match is weak. A clone size is listed for some rows: how often the clone was seen (once, few, many), or a class if it is expanded.

D gene: -
clone size: many
J gene: TRBJ2-1
V gene: TRBV29-1
CDR3 protein: CSVGKPLRNEQFF
CDR3 DNA: TGCAGCGTAGGAAAACCTTTAAGGAATGAGCAGTTCTTC

D gene: -
clone size: few
J gene: TRBJ1-3
V gene: TRBV6-1
CDR3 protein: CASSAQQGSGNTIYF
CDR3 DNA: TGTGCCAGCAGTGCACAACAGGGCTCTGGAAACACCATATATTTT

D gene: -
clone size: many
J gene: TRBJ2-4
V gene: TRBV18
CDR3 protein: CASSSAKNIQYF
CDR3 DNA: TGTGCCAGCTCATCAGCCAAAAACATTCAGTACTTC

D gene: -
clone size: -
J gene: TRBJ2-1
V gene: TRBV11-3
CDR3 protein: CASSLVADREQFF
CDR3 DNA: TGTGCCAGCAGCTTAGTTGCCGACCGGGAGCAGTTCTTC

D gene: TRBD1
clone size: -
J gene: TRBJ2-1
V gene: TRBV20-1
CDR3 protein: CGWKGQGARNEQFF
CDR3 DNA: TGCGGATGGAAAGGGCAGGGGGCGCGAAATGAGCAGTTCTTC

D gene: -
clone size: -
J gene: TRBJ1-1
V gene: TRBV18
CDR3 protein: CASSPRLGGQNTEAFF
CDR3 DNA: TGTGCCAGCTCACCAAGGTTGGGCGGTCAGAACACTGAAGCTTTCTTT

D gene: -
clone size: -
J gene: TRBJ2-7
V gene: TRBV7-2
CDR3 protein: CASSPNPTTSYEQYF
CDR3 DNA: TGTGCCAGCAGCCCCAACCCCACAACGTCCTACGAGCAGTACTTC

D gene: -
clone size: -
J gene: TRBJ2-7
V gene: TRBV10-3
CDR3 protein: CAISDQGKVGYEQYF
CDR3 DNA: TGTGCCATCAGTGATCAAGGAAAGGTAGGCTACGAGCAGTACTTC

D gene: TRBD2
clone size: many
J gene: TRBJ2-1
V gene: TRBV29-1
CDR3 protein: CSVGGTSGRGFEQFF
CDR3 DNA: TGCAGCGTTGGGGGTACTAGCGGGAGGGGTTTCGAGCAGTTCTTC

D gene: -
clone size: few
J gene: TRBJ2-2
V gene: TRBV7-3
CDR3 protein: CASSTGTNTGELFF
CDR3 DNA: TGTGCCAGCAGCACCGGGACCAACACCGGGGAGCTGTTTTTT

D gene: -
clone size: few
J gene: TRBJ2-2
V gene: TRBV3-1
CDR3 protein: CASSQDGNRPTGELFF
CDR3 DNA: TGTGCCAGCAGCCAAGATGGGAACAGGCCCACCGGGGAGCTGTTTTTT

D gene: TRBD1
clone size: few
J gene: TRBJ2-6
V gene: TRBV5-5
CDR3 protein: CASSLAGTGISGANVLTF
CDR3 DNA: TGTGCCAGCAGCTTGGCCGGGACAGGGATCTCTGGGGCCAACGTCCTGACTTTC

D gene: -
clone size: few
J gene: TRBJ1-4
V gene: TRBV6-2/TRBV6-3
CDR3 protein: CASSRRGDPSEKLFF
CDR3 DNA: TGTGCCAGCAGTCGACGGGGGGATCCTTCTGAAAAACTGTTTTTT

D gene: TRBD2
clone size: -
J gene: TRBJ2-1
V gene: TRBV20-1
CDR3 protein: CSARGPGTSGNYNEQFF
CDR3 DNA: TGCAGTGCTAGAGGCCCGGGGACTAGCGGGAATTACAATGAGCAGTTCTTC

D gene: -
clone size: few
J gene: TRBJ2-3
V gene: TRBV3-1
CDR3 protein: CASSPGPAGTDTQYF
CDR3 DNA: TGTGCCAGCAGTCCGGGACCAGCCGGCACAGATACGCAGTATTTT

D gene: -
clone size: -
J gene: TRBJ2-1
V gene: TRBV20-1
CDR3 protein: CSARFVNEQFF
CDR3 DNA: TGCAGTGCTAGATTTGTCAATGAGCAGTTCTTC

D gene: TRBD1
clone size: few
J gene: TRBJ2-7
V gene: TRBV4-2
CDR3 protein: CASSQAGTGLGEQYF
CDR3 DNA: TGTGCCAGCAGCCAAGCAGGGACAGGACTGGGCGAGCAGTACTTC

D gene: -
clone size: few
J gene: TRBJ1-1
V gene: TRBV24-1
CDR3 protein: CATSGGARATEAFF
CDR3 DNA: TGTGCCACCAGTGGGGGGGCCCGGGCCACTGAAGCTTTCTTT

D gene: TRBD1
clone size: few
J gene: TRBJ1-1
V gene: TRBV19
CDR3 protein: CASRSRQGDGAAFF
CDR3 DNA: TGTGCCAGTAGGTCAAGGCAGGGGGATGGAGCGGCTTTCTTT

D gene: -
clone size: -
J gene: TRBJ2-7
V gene: TRBV6-2/TRBV6-3
CDR3 protein: CASTDLKREQYF
CDR3 DNA: TGTGCCAGCACCGATTTAAAGCGCGAGCAGTACTTC

D gene: -
clone size: few
J gene: TRBJ2-3
V gene: TRBV20-1
CDR3 protein: CSASRGGGGAQYF
CDR3 DNA: TGCAGTGCTAGCCGAGGAGGGGGTGGGGCGCAGTATTTT

D gene: TRBD1
clone size: many
J gene: TRBJ1-2
V gene: TRBV12-3/TRBV12-4
CDR3 protein: CASGFGTALYGYTF
CDR3 DNA: TGTGCCAGCGGATTTGGGACAGCCCTCTATGGCTACACCTTC

D gene: -
clone size: -
J gene: TRBJ1-4
V gene: TRBV10-3
CDR3 protein: CAIRSQQAGEKLFF
CDR3 DNA: TGTGCCATCAGATCCCAGCAGGCGGGGGAAAAACTGTTTTTT

D gene: -
clone size: few
J gene: TRBJ2-7
V gene: TRBV6-4
CDR3 protein: CASSDSPRAPSYEQYF
CDR3 DNA: TGTGCCAGCAGTGACTCCCCCCGGGCCCCATCCTACGAGCAGTACTTC

D gene: -
clone size: once
J gene: TRBJ1-1
V gene: TRBV18
CDR3 protein: CASLHQRMRGTLNTEAFF
CDR3 DNA: TGTGCCAGCTTACACCAGAGAATGAGGGGCACTTTGAACACTGAAGCTTTCTTT

D gene: TRBD1
clone size: few
J gene: TRBJ1-1
V gene: TRBV5-1
CDR3 protein: CASSLGTGQNTEAFF
CDR3 DNA: TGCGCCAGCAGCTTGGGGACAGGGCAAAACACTGAAGCTTTCTTT

D gene: TRBD1
clone size: -
J gene: TRBJ2-3
V gene: TRBV28
CDR3 protein: CASSSSTGARDTQYF
CDR3 DNA: TGTGCCAGCAGTTCCTCGACAGGGGCTCGTGATACGCAGTATTTT

D gene: TRBD2
clone size: many
J gene: TRBJ2-1
V gene: TRBV6-2/TRBV6-3
CDR3 protein: CASRSGRVAGGSEQFF
CDR3 DNA: TGTGCCAGCAGGAGCGGTAGGGTAGCGGGAGGGAGTGAGCAGTTCTTC

D gene: -
clone size: -
J gene: TRBJ1-1
V gene: TRBV11-2
CDR3 protein: CASSLAQGPEAFF
CDR3 DNA: TGTGCCAGCAGCTTGGCACAGGGCCCTGAAGCTTTCTTT

D gene: -
clone size: -
J gene: TRBJ1-1
V gene: TRBV29-1
CDR3 protein: CSVVGDSNTEAFF
CDR3 DNA: TGCAGCGTTGTAGGGGATTCGAACACTGAAGCTTTCTTT

D gene: TRBD1
clone size: -
J gene: TRBJ1-3
V gene: TRBV12-3/TRBV12-4
CDR3 protein: CASRRTGTGNTIYF
CDR3 DNA: TGTGCCAGCAGGCGGACAGGGACAGGAAACACCATATATTTT

D gene: -
clone size: -
J gene: TRBJ2-1
V gene: TRBV29-1
CDR3 protein: CSGQPDSYNEQFF
CDR3 DNA: TGCAGCGGACAACCGGACAGCTACAATGAGCAGTTCTTC